This T cell receptor beta chain was recovered during a study of response to subunit inactivated influenza vaccine. General study results and limits: The authors offered the suggestion that each seasonal influenza vaccination recruits few new T cells.

Using its own MiXCR run on the RT-PCR reads, TCRdb lists one record per CDR3 protein. The table includes hundreds of thousands of distinct CDR3 sequences, 25% detected once. This clonotype was seen more than once but under ten times. The antigen is unknown. Germline loops: CDR1 SGDLS, CDR2 YYNGEE. V was pared by 0 bases and J by 6 bases, with 13 bases between. CDR3 length: 15 amino acids. This sequence was found in a man aged 45-65 years who received an inactivated influenza vaccine. This specimen consisted of CD4+ T cells sorted from PBMCs, obtained roughly 5 days after vaccination. The genes are TRBV9 and TRBJ2-1; tentative D call: TRBD2 (6 bases). Here the CDR3 reads CASSVAAVGGNEQFF. The CDR3 DNA reads TGTGCCAGCAGCGTAGCAGCGGTCGGGGGCAATGAGCAGTTCTTC.